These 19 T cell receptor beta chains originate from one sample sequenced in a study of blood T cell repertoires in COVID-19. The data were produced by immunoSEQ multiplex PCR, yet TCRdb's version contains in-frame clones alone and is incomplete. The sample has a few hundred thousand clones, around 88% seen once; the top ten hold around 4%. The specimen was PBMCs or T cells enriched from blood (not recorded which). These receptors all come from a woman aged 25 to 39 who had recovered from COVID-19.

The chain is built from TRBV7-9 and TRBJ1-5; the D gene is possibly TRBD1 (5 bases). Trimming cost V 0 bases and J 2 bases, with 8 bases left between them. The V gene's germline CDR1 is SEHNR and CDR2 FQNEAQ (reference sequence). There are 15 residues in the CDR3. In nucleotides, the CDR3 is TGTGCCAGCAGCTTAGCGGGACTCGGCAATCAGCCCCAGCATTTT. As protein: CASSLAGLGNQPQHF.

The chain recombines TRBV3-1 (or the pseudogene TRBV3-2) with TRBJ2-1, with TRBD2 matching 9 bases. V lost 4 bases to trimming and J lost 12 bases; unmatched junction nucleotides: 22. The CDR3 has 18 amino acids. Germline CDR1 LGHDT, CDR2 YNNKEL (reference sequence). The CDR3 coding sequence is TGTGCCAGCAGCCGAAAAAGCATCCTAGCGGGGCAGGGTCCTCGGCAGTTCTTC. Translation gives CASSRKSILAGQGPRQFF.

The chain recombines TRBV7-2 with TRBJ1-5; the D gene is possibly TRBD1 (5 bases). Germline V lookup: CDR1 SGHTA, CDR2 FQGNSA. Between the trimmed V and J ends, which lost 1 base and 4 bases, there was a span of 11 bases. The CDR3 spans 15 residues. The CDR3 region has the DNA TGTGCCAGCAGCTTAGGGCGAACAGGTAATCAGCCCCAGCATTTT. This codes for CASSLGRTGNQPQHF.

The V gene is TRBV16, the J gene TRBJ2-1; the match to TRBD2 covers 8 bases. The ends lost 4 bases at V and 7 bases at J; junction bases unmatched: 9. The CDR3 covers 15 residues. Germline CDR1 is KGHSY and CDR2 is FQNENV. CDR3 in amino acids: CASSLQAGVSNEQFF. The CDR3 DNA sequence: TGTGCCAGCAGCCTACAAGCGGGAGTCTCAAATGAGCAGTTCTTC.

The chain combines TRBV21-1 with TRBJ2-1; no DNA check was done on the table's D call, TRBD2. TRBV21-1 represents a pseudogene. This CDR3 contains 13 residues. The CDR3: CASSRLVAHEQFF. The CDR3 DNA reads TGTGCCAGCAGCAGACTAGTTGCACATGAGCAGTTCTTC.

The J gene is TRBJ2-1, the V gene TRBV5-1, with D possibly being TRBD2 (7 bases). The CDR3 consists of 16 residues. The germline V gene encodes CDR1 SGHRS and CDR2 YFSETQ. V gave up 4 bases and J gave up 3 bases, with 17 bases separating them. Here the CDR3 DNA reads TGCGCCAGCAGCGCCCCAAGGGGGGGGTTCTACAATGAGCAGTTCTTC. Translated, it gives CASSAPRGGFYNEQFF.

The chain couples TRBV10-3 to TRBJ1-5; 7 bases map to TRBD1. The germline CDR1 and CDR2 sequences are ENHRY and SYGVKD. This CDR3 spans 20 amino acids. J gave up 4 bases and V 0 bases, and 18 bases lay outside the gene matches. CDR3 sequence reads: CAISESSPGQMGIGNQPQHF. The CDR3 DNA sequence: TGTGCCATCAGTGAGTCCTCCCCGGGACAGATGGGAATAGGGAATCAGCCCCAGCATTTT.

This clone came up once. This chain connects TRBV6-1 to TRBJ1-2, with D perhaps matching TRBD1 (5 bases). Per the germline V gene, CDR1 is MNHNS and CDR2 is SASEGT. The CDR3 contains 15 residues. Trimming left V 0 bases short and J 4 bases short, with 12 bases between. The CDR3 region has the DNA TGTGCCAGCAGTGAAGCCTGGGGGGAATCCTATGGCTACACCTTC. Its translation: CASSEAWGESYGYTF.

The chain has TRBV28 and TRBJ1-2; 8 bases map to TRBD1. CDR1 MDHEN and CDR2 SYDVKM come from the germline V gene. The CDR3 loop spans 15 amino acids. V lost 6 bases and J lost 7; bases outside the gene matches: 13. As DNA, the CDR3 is TGTGCCAGCAGCCTGGGGGGCAGGGGGCAAGGTGGCTACACCTTC. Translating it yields CASSLGGRGQGGYTF.

CDR3 loop: CASSQQGKDSPLHF. CDR3 nucleotide sequence: TGTGCCAGCAGTCAACAGGGGAAGGATTCACCCCTCCACTTT. The chain joins TRBV11-2 to TRBJ1-6, with TRBD1 identical over 7 bases. The CDR3 totals 14 residues. Germline loops: CDR1 SGHAT, CDR2 FQNNGV. Trimming took 6 bases from V and 8 from J; bases not matched to a gene: 7.

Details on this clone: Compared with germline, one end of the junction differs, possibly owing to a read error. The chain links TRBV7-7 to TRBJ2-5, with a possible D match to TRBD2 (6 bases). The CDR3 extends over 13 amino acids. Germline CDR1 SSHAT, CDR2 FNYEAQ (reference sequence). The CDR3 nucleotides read TGTGCTAGCAGCTTAGCAGGGAGGGAGACCCAGTACTTC. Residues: CASSLAGRETQYF.

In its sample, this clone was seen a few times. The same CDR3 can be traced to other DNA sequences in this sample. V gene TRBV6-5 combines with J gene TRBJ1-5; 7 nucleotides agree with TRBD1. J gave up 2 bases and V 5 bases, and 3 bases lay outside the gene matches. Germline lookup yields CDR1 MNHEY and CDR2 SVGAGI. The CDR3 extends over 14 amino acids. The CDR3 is CASSRQGGNQPQHF. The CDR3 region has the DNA TGTGCCAGCAGTCGACAGGGAGGCAATCAGCCCCAGCATTTT.

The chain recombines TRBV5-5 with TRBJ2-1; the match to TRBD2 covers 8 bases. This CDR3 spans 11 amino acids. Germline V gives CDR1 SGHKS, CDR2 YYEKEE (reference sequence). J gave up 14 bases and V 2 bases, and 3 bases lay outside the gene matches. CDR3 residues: CASSFSREEFF. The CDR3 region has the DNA TGTGCCAGCAGCTTCTCGCGGGAGGAGTTCTTC.

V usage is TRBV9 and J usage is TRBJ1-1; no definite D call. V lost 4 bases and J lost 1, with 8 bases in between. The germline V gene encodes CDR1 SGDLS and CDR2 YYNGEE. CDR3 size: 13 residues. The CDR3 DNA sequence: TGTGCCAGCAGCCCCAGACAGAACACTGAAGCTTTCTTT. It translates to CASSPRQNTEAFF.

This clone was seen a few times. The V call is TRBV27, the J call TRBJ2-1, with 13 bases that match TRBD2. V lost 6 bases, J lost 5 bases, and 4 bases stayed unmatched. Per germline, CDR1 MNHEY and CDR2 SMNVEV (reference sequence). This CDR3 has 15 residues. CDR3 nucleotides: TGTGCCAGCAGCGTCGGGACTAGCGGGAACAATGAGCAGTTCTTC. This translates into CASSVGTSGNNEQFF.

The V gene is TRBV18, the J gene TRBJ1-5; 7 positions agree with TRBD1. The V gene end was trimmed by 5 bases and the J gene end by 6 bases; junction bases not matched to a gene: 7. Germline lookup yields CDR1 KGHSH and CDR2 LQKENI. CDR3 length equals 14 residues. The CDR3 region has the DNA TGTGCCAGCTCAGTAACAGGGGTGGGTCAGCCCCAGCATTTT. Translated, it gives CASSVTGVGQPQHF.

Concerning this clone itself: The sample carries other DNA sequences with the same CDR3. The chain's CDR3 is CASSLAGYGNTIYF. In DNA, the CDR3 is TGCGCCAGCAGCTTAGCCGGGTATGGAAACACCATATATTTT. This chain links TRBV5-1 with TRBJ1-3; D is unclear. V dropped 2 bases and J dropped 3 bases, with 9 bases sitting between them. This CDR3 comprises 14 residues. Germline lookup yields CDR1 SGHRS and CDR2 YFSETQ. Full variable domain (missing parts from reference TRBV5-1 and TRBJ1-3): KAGVTQTPRYLIKTRGQQVTLSCSPISGHRSVSWYQQTPGQGLQFLFEYFSETQRNKGNFPGRFSGRQFSNSRSEMNVSTLELGDSALYLCASSLAGYGNTIYFGEGSWLTVV.

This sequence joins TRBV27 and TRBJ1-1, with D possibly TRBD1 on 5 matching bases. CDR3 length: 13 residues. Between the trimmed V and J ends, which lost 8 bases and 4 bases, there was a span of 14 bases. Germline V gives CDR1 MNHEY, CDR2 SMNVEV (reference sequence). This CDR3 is CASLQSRGTEAFF. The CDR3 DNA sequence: TGTGCCAGCCTACAGTCAAGGGGCACTGAAGCTTTCTTT.

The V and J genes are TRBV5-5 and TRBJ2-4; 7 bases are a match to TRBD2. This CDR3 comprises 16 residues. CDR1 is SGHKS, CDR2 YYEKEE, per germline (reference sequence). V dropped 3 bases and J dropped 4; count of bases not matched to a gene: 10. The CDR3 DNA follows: TGTGCCAGCAGCTCTACTGGGGGAGGGGAAAAAAACATTCAGTACTTC. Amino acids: CASSSTGGGEKNIQYF.